This is a list of T cell receptor beta chains from one sample in a study of beta chain features in type 1 diabetes. The data were produced by immunoSEQ multiplex PCR, yet TCRdb's version contains in-frame clones alone and is incomplete. The repertoire has 970,000 or so clones, about a sixth of them found once; the top ten carry 0.02% to 0.03%. Sequences were obtained from naive CD4+ T cells from blood. The receptors derive from a woman aged 18-29 years in good health. Each CDR3 is given with its conserved first and last residue. D genes are given only for firm matches. Clone sizes are given selectively: once, few, many, or a class where the clone is expanded.

abundance,v_gene,j_gene,d_gene,CDR3aa,CDR3nt
few,TRBV12-5,TRBJ2-1,TRBD2,CASGLHPGLAGVYEQFF,TGTGCTAGTGGTCTACACCCCGGACTAGCGGGAGTATATGAGCAGTTCTTC
.,TRBV28,TRBJ1-1,TRBD1,CASSPGQGHTEAFF,TGTGCCAGCAGCCCCGGACAGGGGCACACTGAAGCTTTCTTT
few,TRBV18,TRBJ2-4,.,CASSLTGPNVKNIQYF,TGTGCCAGCTCACTAACAGGGCCGAACGTCAAAAACATTCAGTACTTC
few,TRBV6-1,TRBJ2-7,.,CASSPYYEQYF,TGTGCCAGCAGTCCTTACTACGAGCAGTACTTC
few,TRBV6-6,TRBJ2-7,.,CASSQTRGSEQYF,TGTGCCAGCAGCCAAACACGAGGCAGCGAGCAGTACTTC
few,TRBV28,TRBJ2-1,.,CASSLILSHEQFF,TGTGCCAGCAGTTTAATCCTTAGTCATGAGCAGTTCTTC
few,TRBV29-1,TRBJ1-5,.,CSVEGQGGQPQHF,TGCAGCGTTGAGGGTCAGGGTGGTCAGCCCCAGCATTTT
.,TRBV18,TRBJ2-1,.,CASSPGRDNEQFF,TGTGCCAGCTCACCTGGGCGTGACAATGAGCAGTTCTTC
.,TRBV5-1,TRBJ1-1,.,CASSLVRARDTEAFF,TGCGCCAGCAGCTTGGTCAGGGCCCGGGACACTGAAGCTTTCTTT
.,TRBV10-3,TRBJ2-1,.,CAASTLLPSYNEQLF,TGTGCCGCATCCACACTTCTACCTTCCTACAATGAGCAGCTCTTC